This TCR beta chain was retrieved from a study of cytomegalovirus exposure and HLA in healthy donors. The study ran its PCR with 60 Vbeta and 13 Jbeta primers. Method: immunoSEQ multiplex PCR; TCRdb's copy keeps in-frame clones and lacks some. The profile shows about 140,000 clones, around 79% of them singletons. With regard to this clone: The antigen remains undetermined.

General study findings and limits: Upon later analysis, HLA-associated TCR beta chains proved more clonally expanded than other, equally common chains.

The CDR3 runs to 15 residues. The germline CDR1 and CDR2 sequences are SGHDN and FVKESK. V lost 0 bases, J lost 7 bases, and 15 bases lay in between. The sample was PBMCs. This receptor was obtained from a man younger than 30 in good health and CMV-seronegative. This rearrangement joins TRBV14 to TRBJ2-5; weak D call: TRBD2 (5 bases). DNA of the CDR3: TGTGCCAGCAGCCAAGAAGTAGTGCCCGAGGGGACCCAGTACTTC. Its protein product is CASSQEVVPEGTQYF. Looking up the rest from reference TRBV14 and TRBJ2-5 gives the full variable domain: EAGVTQFPSHSVIEKGQTVTLRCDPISGHDNLYWYRRVMGKEIKFLLHFVKESKQDESGMPNNRFLAERTGGTYSTLKVQPAELEDSGVYFCASSQEVVPEGTQYFGPGTRLLVL.